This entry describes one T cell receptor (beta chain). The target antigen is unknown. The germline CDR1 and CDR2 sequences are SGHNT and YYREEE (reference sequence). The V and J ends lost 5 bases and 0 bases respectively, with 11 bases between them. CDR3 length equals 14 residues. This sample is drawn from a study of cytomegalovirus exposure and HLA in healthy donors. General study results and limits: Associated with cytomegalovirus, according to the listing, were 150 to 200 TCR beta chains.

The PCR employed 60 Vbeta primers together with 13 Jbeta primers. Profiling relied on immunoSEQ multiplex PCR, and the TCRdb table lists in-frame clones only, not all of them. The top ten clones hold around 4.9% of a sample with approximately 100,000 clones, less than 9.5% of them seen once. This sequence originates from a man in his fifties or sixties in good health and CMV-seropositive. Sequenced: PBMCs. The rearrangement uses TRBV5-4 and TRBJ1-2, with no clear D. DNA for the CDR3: TGTGCCAGCAGTACATTGGCGGCTAACTATGGCTACACCTTC. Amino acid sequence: CASSTLAANYGYTF.